The rows below give T cell receptor beta chains drawn from one sample of a study of shared clonotypes between healthy human individuals. The method was immunoSEQ multiplex PCR; TCRdb's version includes in-frame clones alone and lacks a portion of them. Among some 500,000 clones listed, around 77% were seen once. Specimen: PBMCs. The receptors come from a woman in her thirties or forties in good health. Some clones in this sample may be carry-over from other donors' samples. Each CDR3 is given with its conserved first and last residue. Fields, in order: clone size, J gene, V gene, D gene, CDR3 protein, CDR3 DNA. D genes are given only for firm matches. A row's size may be missing; if present it is once, few, many or a size class.

few | TRBJ2-1 | TRBV18 | NA | CASSPTRSYNEQFF | TGTGCCAGCTCCCCGACTCGCTCCTACAATGAGCAGTTCTTC
NA | TRBJ2-7 | TRBV7-2 | NA | CASSTGTGYYEQYF | TGTGCCAGCAGCACCGGGACTGGGTACTACGAGCAGTACTTC
many | TRBJ2-3 | TRBV5-8 | TRBD2 | CASSSLAGFTDTQYF | TGTGCCAGCAGCTCCCTAGCGGGATTCACAGATACGCAGTATTTT
NA | TRBJ1-5 | TRBV6-5 | TRBD1 | CASRGQGGQPQHF | TGTGCCAGCAGGGGACAGGGGGGTCAGCCCCAGCATTTT
NA | TRBJ2-5 | TRBV4-2 | TRBD2 | CASSQDDAGGVETQYF | TGTGCCAGCAGCCAAGATGACGCGGGAGGGGTAGAGACCCAGTACTTC
NA | TRBJ1-2 | TRBV19 | NA | CASRLGGNYGYTF | TGTGCCAGTAGACTGGGAGGGAACTATGGCTACACCTTC
NA | TRBJ1-2 | TRBV7-9 | NA | CASSLDRAGDYGYTF | TGTGCCAGCAGCTTAGACAGGGCCGGGGACTATGGCTACACCTTC
few | TRBJ2-3 | TRBV29-1 | TRBD1 | CSVSNPGTGGTDTQYF | TGCAGCGTCTCAAATCCCGGGACAGGGGGCACAGATACGCAGTATTTT
NA | TRBJ2-7 | TRBV27 | NA | CASSSGRQAINF | TGTGCCAGCAGTTCTGGGAGACAGGCAATTAACTTC
NA | TRBJ2-1 | TRBV18 | NA | CASSPLSEASYNEQFF | TGTGCCAGCTCACCCTTGTCAGAGGCGTCCTACAATGAGCAGTTCTTC
NA | TRBJ2-1 | TRBV11-2 | NA | CASSLAPGNEQFF | TGTGCCAGCAGCTTAGCACCGGGGAATGAGCAGTTCTTC
NA | TRBJ2-6 | TRBV7-3 | NA | CASSPTGANVLTF | TGTGCCAGCAGCCCTACTGGGGCCAACGTCCTGACTTTC
NA | TRBJ2-7 | TRBV2 | TRBD1 | CASSFGQGARYEQYF | TGTGCCAGCAGCTTCGGACAGGGGGCAAGGTACGAGCAGTACTTC
NA | TRBJ2-7 | TRBV11-1 | TRBD1 | CASSPQWGTGGTYEQYF | TGTGCCAGCAGCCCCCAGTGGGGGACAGGGGGCACCTACGAGCAGTACTTC
once | TRBJ1-1 | TRBV7-9 | NA | CASSTRGDTNTEAFF | TGTGCCAGCAGCACCCGTGGGGACACGAACACTGAAGCTTTCTTT
NA | TRBJ2-5 | TRBV18 | NA | CASSPNGVVETQYF | TGTGCCAGCTCACCAAACGGGGTGGTGGAGACCCAGTACTTC
once | TRBJ2-3 | TRBV25-1 | NA | CASSARVGTDTQYF | TGTGCCAGCAGTGCACGGGTGGGCACAGATACGCAGTATTTT
NA | TRBJ2-5 | TRBV7-2 | NA | CASRRSGGETQYF | TGCGCCAGCAGGCGGAGTGGAGGGGAGACCCAGTACTTC
NA | TRBJ1-5 | TRBV7-2 | NA | CASSLAGTFSQPQHF | TGTGCCAGCAGCTTAGCCGGGACATTTTCTCAGCCCCAGCATTTT
many | TRBJ2-3 | TRBV23-1 | TRBD2 | CASSHVPTSGVPHPSTDTQYF | TGCGCCAGCAGTCACGTCCCCACTAGCGGGGTACCCCATCCCAGCACAGATACGCAGTATTTT
NA | TRBJ2-1 | TRBV5-1 | NA | CASSYPSRSSYNEQFF | TGCGCCAGCAGCTACCCTTCAAGGAGCTCCTACAATGAGCAGTTCTTC
NA | TRBJ1-2 | TRBV12-5 | TRBD1 | CASGRSGGLDYGYTF | TGTGCTAGTGGACGCTCAGGGGGACTGGACTATGGCTACACCTTC
NA | TRBJ2-6 | TRBV6-1 | NA | CASTRVGDGANVLTF | TGTGCCAGCACCCGAGTCGGGGATGGGGCCAACGTCCTGACTTTC
NA | TRBJ1-1 | TRBV28 | NA | CASSLSPGSTEAFF | TGTGCCAGCAGTTTATCCCCAGGTTCCACTGAAGCTTTCTTT
NA | TRBJ2-3 | TRBV27 | NA | CASSLRSNTQYF | TGTGCCAGCAGCCTGAGATCCAATACGCAGTATTTT
NA | TRBJ2-7 | TRBV7-2 | TRBD1 | CASSLVVGQDYEQYF | TGTGCCAGCAGCTTAGTTGTGGGACAGGACTACGAGCAGTACTTC
NA | TRBJ2-7 | TRBV15 | TRBD1 | CATSSQAGTGSYEQYF | TGTGCCACCAGCTCTCAGGCCGGGACAGGCTCCTACGAGCAGTACTTC